The rows below give T cell receptor beta chains drawn from one sample of a study of cytomegalovirus exposure and HLA in healthy donors. Here immunoSEQ multiplex PCR was the method, and the copy in TCRdb shows in-frame clones only, minus some. Listed are 130,000 to 150,000 clones; 0.8% to 1% falls within the top ten. Sequencing was done on a sample of PBMCs. These receptors originate from a male donor in good health and CMV-seronegative. The CDR3 runs from the conserved cysteine through the conserved F or W. Fields, in order: CDR3 protein, V gene.

CDR3aa: CASSKKGRERNTEAFF; v_gene: TRBV21-1
CDR3aa: CASSEGGSSEQYF; v_gene: TRBV2
CDR3aa: CASSLGQGSQPQHF; v_gene: TRBV5-1
CDR3aa: CASSPNTGDSYNEQFF; v_gene: TRBV18
CDR3aa: CASQDSYEQYF; v_gene: TRBV30
CDR3aa: CASSRLAGTNNEQFF; v_gene: TRBV11-1
CDR3aa: CASSEHPSGGNTEAFF; v_gene: TRBV7-8
CDR3aa: CASSLQANQPQHF; v_gene: TRBV19
CDR3aa: CASSSTSGSTYNEQFF; v_gene: TRBV7-9
CDR3aa: CSVESRDEGGDEQFF; v_gene: TRBV29-1
CDR3aa: CASSPQGTSGRDSTDTQYF; v_gene: TRBV5-1
CDR3aa: CASSYRGTAHEQFF; v_gene: TRBV6-5
CDR3aa: CASSPPGRSGELFF; v_gene: TRBV18
CDR3aa: CASTQQPRTTNEQFF; v_gene: TRBV27
CDR3aa: CASSYAGGPPLGEQFF; v_gene: TRBV6-5